The 15 T cell receptor beta chains below were found in one sample sequenced in a study of T cell repertoires in cytomegalovirus infection (dated by TCRdb to the late 2010s). What these receptors recognize is not known. The sample's treatment or condition, from its label and the paper: in vitro stimulation with specific CMV peptide epitopes to enrich CMV-specific T cells. Sequencing was carried out with an Illumina HiSeq 1500. The public reads were run again by TCRdb, first through fastp at Q25 and then through MiXCR, and only productive beta chains were kept. Duplicate CDR3 protein sequences are folded into a single record with the most common DNA and genes. The sample has roughly 500,000 distinct CDR3 sequences on record, more than 30% of them singletons. The leading ten clones occupy 17% of the sample. The material sequenced was cultured PBMCs, taken from culture after CMV antigen stimulation. The receptors shown here come from a human donor in good health (CMV status not recorded). Some clones in this sample may be carry-over from other donors' samples.

The chain recombines TRBV18 with TRBJ1-5; maybe TRBD1 (5 bases). The germline gives CDR1 KGHSH, CDR2 LQKENI. The V gene lost 3 bases and the J gene lost 0 bases, with 12 bases spanning the gap. The CDR3 has 16 residues. DNA for the CDR3: TGTGCCAGCTCACCCGGGCAGGGTAATAGCAATCAGCCCCAGCATTTT. Amino acids: CASSPGQGNSNQPQHF. The variable domain in full, completed from reference TRBV18 and TRBJ1-5, reads NAGVMQNPRHLVRRRGQEARLRCSPMKGHSHVYWYRQLPEEGLKFMVYLQKENIIDESGMPKERFSAEFPKEGPSILRIQQVVRGDSAAYFCASSPGQGNSNQPQHFGDGTRLSIL.

V usage is TRBV9 and J usage is TRBJ2-4; the D gene is possibly TRBD1 (6 bases). V dropped 3 bases and J dropped 6 bases, with 16 bases sitting between them. This CDR3 is 15 amino acids long. CDR1 SGDLS and CDR2 YYNGEE come from the germline V gene. The chain's CDR3 is CASSALVGGANIQYF. The CDR3 nucleotides read TGTGCCAGCAGCGCCCTCGTTGGGGGCGCAAACATTCAGTACTTC. Full variable domain (outside the CDR3, taken from reference TRBV9 and TRBJ2-4): DSGVTQTPKHLITATGQRVTLRCSPRSGDLSVYWYQQSLDQGLQFLIQYYNGEERAKGNILERFSAQQFPDLHSELNLSSLELGDSALYFCASSALVGGANIQYFGAGTRLSVL.

This clonotype was seen just once. The V and J genes are TRBV6-2 or TRBV6-3 and TRBJ2-5; possibly TRBD2 for D (5 bases). V gave up 9 bases and J gave up 1 base, with 15 bases separating them. The CDR3 runs 14 residues. CDR1 and CDR2 from the germline V gene are MNHEY and SVGEGT. The CDR3 loop reads CASCTGGPQETQYF. The CDR3 DNA is TGTGCCAGTTGTACCGGAGGACCCCAAGAGACCCAGTACTTC.

This clonotype was seen only a few times. The chain links TRBV28 to TRBJ1-5; the D gene is possibly TRBD1 (6 bases). The CDR3 totals 17 residues. Trimming shortened V by 6 bases and J by 3 bases, and 21 bases separated the two germline ends. Germline CDR1 and CDR2: MDHEN and SYDVKM. This CDR3 reads CASSNAQGIGNNQPQHF. CDR3 nucleotide sequence: TGTGCCAGCAGCAACGCTCAGGGGATTGGGAACAATCAGCCCCAGCATTTT.

V gene TRBV10-3 combines with J gene TRBJ1-2; D perhaps matches TRBD1 (5 bases). Germline lookup yields CDR1 ENHRY and CDR2 SYGVKD. The CDR3 sequence is 14 residues long. V was cut by 3 bases and J by 7 bases, with 15 bases left in between. This chain's CDR3 is CAISEGSGNRGYTF. For the CDR3, the DNA is TGTGCCATCAGTGAAGGTTCAGGGAATCGTGGCTACACCTTC.

This clonotype appeared a single time. This rearrangement joins TRBV5-1 to TRBJ2-7, with 9 bases lining up with TRBD2. J gave up 0 bases and V 3 bases, and 7 bases lay outside the gene matches. Germline V gene sequence: CDR1 SGHRS, CDR2 YFSETQ. This CDR3 spans 16 amino acids. The CDR3 region is CASSSGLAPSSYEQYF. The CDR3 region has the DNA TGCGCCAGCAGCTCTGGACTAGCGCCGAGCTCCTACGAGCAGTACTTC.

This clonotype was counted only a few times. This sequence joins TRBV5-5 and TRBJ2-2; D ambiguous. The germline V gene has CDR1 SGHKS and CDR2 YYEKEE (reference sequence). The length of the CDR3 is 17 residues. V dropped 1 base and J dropped 0 bases, with 13 bases sitting between them. CDR3 DNA sequence: TGTGCCAGCAGCTTGCGGGTAAACGGACCGAACACCGGGGAGCTGTTTTTT. It encodes CASSLRVNGPNTGELFF.

This rearrangement joins TRBV7-2 to TRBJ2-7; the match to TRBD1 covers 7 bases. Germline V CDR1 and CDR2: SGHTA, FQGNSA. CDR3 length: 14 amino acids. After removal of 5 bases from V and 2 bases from J, the junction contained 6 bases not matched to a gene. The CDR3 here is CASSTKTGTYEQYF. In DNA, the CDR3 is TGTGCCAGCAGCACAAAGACAGGGACCTACGAGCAGTACTTC.

J is TRBJ2-3 and V is TRBV6-2 or TRBV6-3, with 7 nucleotides matching TRBD2. Germline V CDR1 and CDR2: MNHEY, SVGEGT. This CDR3 has 15 residues. J was trimmed by 8 bases and V by 5 bases; bases with no gene match: 13. The CDR3 sequence: CASSPQGEGRGTQYF. The CDR3 coding sequence is TGTGCCAGCAGTCCCCAAGGGGAGGGCCGAGGTACGCAGTATTTT.

This clonotype has ten or more counts. A read error may account for a junction end that differs from germline. This chain uses TRBV7-2 with TRBJ2-1; 7 nucleotides agree with TRBD1. CDR3 size: 15 residues. CDR1 is SGHTA and CDR2 is FQGNSA in the germline V gene. The CDR3 here is CASSLDRASYNEQFF. The CDR3 coding sequence is TGTGCCAGCAGTTTAGACAGGGCCTCCTACAATGAGCAGTTCTTC.

The count of this clonotype is one. V gene TRBV7-9 combines with J gene TRBJ1-2; D gene uncertain. This CDR3 region has 13 residues. The germline V gene has CDR1 SEHNR and CDR2 FQNEAQ (reference sequence). The V gene lost 1 base and the J gene lost 4 bases, with 7 bases spanning the gap. This CDR3 reads CASSLDYSYGYTF. As DNA, the CDR3 is TGTGCCAGCAGCTTAGACTACAGCTATGGCTACACCTTC.

V and J are TRBV7-2 and TRBJ1-1; maybe TRBD1 (5 bases). The CDR3 consists of 14 residues. Trimming removed 3 bases from V and 2 bases from J, with 10 bases in between. CDR1 is SGHTA and CDR2 is FQGNSA in the germline V gene. The CDR3 DNA reads as TGTGCCAGCAGCTTTTTGGGGGTAAACACTGAAGCTTTCTTT. This gives the protein CASSFLGVNTEAFF.

This clonotype has a handful of counts. V is TRBV12-5 and J is TRBJ2-1; D is perhaps TRBD1 or TRBD2 (5 bases each). V was pared by 1 base and J by 8 bases, with 15 bases between. CDR1 and CDR2 (germline): LGHNT, FRNRAP. This CDR3 spans 15 amino acids. In DNA form, the CDR3 reads TGTGCTAGTGGTTTGGCCGGGACCCGATGGGATGAGCAGTTCTTC. Protein: CASGLAGTRWDEQFF.

The chain links TRBV10-2 to TRBJ2-7, with a tentative D call TRBD2 (6 bases). Germline CDR1 WSHSY, CDR2 SAAADI. CDR3 length: 16 residues. Trimming took 0 bases from V and 4 from J, leaving 16 bases between them. Here the CDR3 DNA reads TGCGCCAGCAGTGAGTCAGGCGGGGTAGCCGCTTACGAGCAGTACGTC. This translates into CASSESGGVAAYEQYV.

Written as DNA, the CDR3 is TGTGCCACCAGCAGACCTCAGAAGGAGAATGAGCAGTTCTTC. It encodes CATSRPQKENEQFF. The J gene is TRBJ2-1, the V gene TRBV15; no firm D call. Germline assignment: CDR1 LNHNV and CDR2 YYDKDF (reference sequence). The CDR3 contains 14 residues. V gave up 2 bases and J gave up 7 bases, with 12 bases separating them.